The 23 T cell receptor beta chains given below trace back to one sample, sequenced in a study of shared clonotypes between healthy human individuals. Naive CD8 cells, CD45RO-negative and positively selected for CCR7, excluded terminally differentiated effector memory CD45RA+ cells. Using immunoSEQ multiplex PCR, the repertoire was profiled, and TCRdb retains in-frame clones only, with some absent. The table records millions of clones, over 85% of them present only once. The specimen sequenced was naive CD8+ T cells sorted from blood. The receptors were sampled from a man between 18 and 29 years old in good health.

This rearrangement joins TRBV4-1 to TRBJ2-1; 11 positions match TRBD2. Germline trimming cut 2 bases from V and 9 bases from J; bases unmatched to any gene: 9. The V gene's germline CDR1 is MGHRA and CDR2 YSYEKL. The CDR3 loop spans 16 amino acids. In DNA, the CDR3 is TGCGCCAGCAGCCAATTGGAACTAGCGGGAGCGGGTGAGCAGTTCTTC. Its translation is CASSQLELAGAGEQFF.

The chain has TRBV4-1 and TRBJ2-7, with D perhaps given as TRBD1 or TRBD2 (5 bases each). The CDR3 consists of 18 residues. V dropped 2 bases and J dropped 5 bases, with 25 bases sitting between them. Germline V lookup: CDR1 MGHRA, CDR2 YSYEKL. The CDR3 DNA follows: TGCGCCAGCAGCCAAACTCCAAACCGGGACCCCACGGTAAACGAGCAGTACTTC. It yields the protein CASSQTPNRDPTVNEQYF.

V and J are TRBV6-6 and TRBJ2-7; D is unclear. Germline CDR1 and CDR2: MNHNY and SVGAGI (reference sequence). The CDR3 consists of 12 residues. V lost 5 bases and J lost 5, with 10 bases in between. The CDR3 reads CASSISSDEQYF. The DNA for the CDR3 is TGTGCCAGCAGTATCTCTTCCGACGAGCAGTACTTC.

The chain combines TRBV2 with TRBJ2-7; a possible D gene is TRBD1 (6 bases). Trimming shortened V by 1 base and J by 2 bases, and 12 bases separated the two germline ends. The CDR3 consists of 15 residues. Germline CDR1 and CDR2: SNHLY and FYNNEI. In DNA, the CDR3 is TGTGCCAGCAGTGAAGGGACAGATTGGACCTACGAGCAGTACTTC. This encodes CASSEGTDWTYEQYF.

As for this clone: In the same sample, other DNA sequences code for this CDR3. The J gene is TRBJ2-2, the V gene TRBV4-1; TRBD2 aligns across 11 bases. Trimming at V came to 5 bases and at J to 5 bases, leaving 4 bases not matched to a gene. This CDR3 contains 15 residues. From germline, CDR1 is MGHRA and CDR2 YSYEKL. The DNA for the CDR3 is TGCGCCAGCAGCTCCCTAGCGGGAGGTACCGGGGAGCTGTTTTTT. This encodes CASSSLAGGTGELFF.

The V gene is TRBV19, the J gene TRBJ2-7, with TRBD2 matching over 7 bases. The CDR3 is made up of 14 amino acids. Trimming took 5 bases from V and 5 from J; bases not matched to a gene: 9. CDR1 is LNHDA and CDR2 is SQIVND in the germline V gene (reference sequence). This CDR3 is CASSWDYAGDEQYF. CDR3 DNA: TGTGCCAGTAGTTGGGACTACGCCGGCGACGAGCAGTACTTC.

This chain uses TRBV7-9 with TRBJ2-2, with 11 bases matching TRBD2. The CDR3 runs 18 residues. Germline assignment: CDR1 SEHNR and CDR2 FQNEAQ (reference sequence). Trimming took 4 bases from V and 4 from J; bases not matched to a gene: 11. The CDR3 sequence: CASSSTVIAGGFTGELFF. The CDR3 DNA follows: TGTGCCAGCAGCTCCACAGTTATAGCGGGAGGGTTCACCGGGGAGCTGTTTTTT. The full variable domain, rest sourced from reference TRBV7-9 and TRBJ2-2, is DTGVSQNPRHKITKRGQNVTFRCDPISEHNRLYWYRQTLGQGPEFLTYFQNEAQLEKSRLLSDRFSAERPKGSFSTLEIQRTEQGDSAMYLCASSSTVIAGGFTGELFFGEGSRLTVL.

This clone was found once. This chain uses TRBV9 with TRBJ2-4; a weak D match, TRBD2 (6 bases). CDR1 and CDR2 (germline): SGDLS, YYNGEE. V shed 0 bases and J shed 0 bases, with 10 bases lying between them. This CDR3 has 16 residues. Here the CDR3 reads CASSVEEGIAKNIQYF. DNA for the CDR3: TGTGCCAGCAGCGTAGAGGAGGGGATAGCCAAAAACATTCAGTACTTC.

The CDR3 loop is CASSYSGGDYNEQFF. The CDR3 coding sequence is TGTGCCAGCAGTTACTCCGGGGGGGACTACAATGAGCAGTTCTTC. The V and J genes are TRBV6-5 and TRBJ2-1; 8 nucleotides match TRBD2. The V gene's germline CDR1 is MNHEY and CDR2 SVGAGI. The V gene end was trimmed by 0 bases and the J gene end by 3 bases; junction bases not matched to a gene: 1. The CDR3 extends over 15 amino acids.

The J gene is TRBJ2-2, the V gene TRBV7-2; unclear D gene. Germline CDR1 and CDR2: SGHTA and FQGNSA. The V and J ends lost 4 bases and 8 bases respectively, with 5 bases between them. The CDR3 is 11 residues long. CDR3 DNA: TGTGCCAGCAGCTCCATTGGGGAGCTGTTTTTT. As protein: CASSSIGELFF.

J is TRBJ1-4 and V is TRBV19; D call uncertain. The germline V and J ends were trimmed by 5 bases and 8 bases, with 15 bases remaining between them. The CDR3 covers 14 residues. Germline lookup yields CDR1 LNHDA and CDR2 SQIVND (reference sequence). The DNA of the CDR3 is TGTGCCAGTAGTGAGATTGCGGGGATGGAAAAACTGTTTTTT. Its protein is CASSEIAGMEKLFF.

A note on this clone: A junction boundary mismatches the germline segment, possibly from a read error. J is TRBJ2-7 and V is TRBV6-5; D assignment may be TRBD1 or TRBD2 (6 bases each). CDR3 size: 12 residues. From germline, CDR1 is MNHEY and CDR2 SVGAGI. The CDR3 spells CAISDTPGDIIF. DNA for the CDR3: TGTGCCATCAGTGATACGCCGGGGGACATCATCTTC.

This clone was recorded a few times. DNA of the CDR3: TGTGCCAGCAGCACTGCTAGCGGGACCGTCTACGAGCAGTACTTC. Its protein is CASSTASGTVYEQYF. The rearrangement links TRBV21-1 to TRBJ2-7; TRBD2 was called by the table and not checked on the DNA. TRBV21-1 is recorded as a pseudogene. This CDR3 region has 15 residues.

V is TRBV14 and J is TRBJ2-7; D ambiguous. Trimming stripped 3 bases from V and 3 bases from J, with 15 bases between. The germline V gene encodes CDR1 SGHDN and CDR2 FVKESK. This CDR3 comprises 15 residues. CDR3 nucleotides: TGTGCCAGCAGCCACGGACCGGGCCCCAACTACGAGCAGTACTTC. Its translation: CASSHGPGPNYEQYF.

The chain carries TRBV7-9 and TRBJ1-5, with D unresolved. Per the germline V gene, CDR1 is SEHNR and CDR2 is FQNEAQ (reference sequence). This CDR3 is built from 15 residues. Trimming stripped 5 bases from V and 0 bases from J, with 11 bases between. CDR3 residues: CASSRETDSNQPQHF. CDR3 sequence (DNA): TGTGCCAGCAGCCGGGAGACCGATAGCAATCAGCCCCAGCATTTT.

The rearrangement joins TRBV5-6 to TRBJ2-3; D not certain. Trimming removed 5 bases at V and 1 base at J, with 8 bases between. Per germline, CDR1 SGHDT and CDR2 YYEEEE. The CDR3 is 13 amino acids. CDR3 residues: CASRSSGTDTQYF. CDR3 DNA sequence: TGTGCCAGCAGGTCATCTGGCACAGATACGCAGTATTTT.

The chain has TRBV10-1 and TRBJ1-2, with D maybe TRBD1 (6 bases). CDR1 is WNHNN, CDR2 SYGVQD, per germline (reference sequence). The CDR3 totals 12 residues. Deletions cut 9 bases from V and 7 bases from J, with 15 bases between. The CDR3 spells CARKWGARGYTF. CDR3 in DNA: TGCGCCAGAAAATGGGGGGCGCGTGGCTACACCTTC.

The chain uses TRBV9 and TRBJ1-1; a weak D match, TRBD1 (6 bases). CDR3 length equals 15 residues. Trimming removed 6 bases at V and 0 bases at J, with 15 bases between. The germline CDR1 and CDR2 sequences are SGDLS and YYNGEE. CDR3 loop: CASTPTGAVNTEAFF. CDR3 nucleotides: TGTGCCAGCACACCTACGGGGGCCGTGAACACTGAAGCTTTCTTT. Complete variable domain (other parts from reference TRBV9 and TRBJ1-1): DSGVTQTPKHLITATGQRVTLRCSPRSGDLSVYWYQQSLDQGLQFLIQYYNGEERAKGNILERFSAQQFPDLHSELNLSSLELGDSALYFCASTPTGAVNTEAFFGQGTRLTVV.

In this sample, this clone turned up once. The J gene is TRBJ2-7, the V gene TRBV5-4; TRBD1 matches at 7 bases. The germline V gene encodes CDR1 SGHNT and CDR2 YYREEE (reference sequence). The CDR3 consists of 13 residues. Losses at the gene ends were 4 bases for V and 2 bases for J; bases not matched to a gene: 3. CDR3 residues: CASSQTGAYEQYF. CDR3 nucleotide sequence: TGTGCCAGCAGCCAAACAGGGGCCTACGAGCAGTACTTC. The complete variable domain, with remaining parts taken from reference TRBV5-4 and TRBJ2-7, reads ETGVTQSPTHLIKTRGQQVTLRCSSQSGHNTVSWYQQALGQGPQFIFQYYREEENGRGNFPPRFSGLQFPNYSSELNVNALELDDSALYLCASSQTGAYEQYFGPGTRLTVT.

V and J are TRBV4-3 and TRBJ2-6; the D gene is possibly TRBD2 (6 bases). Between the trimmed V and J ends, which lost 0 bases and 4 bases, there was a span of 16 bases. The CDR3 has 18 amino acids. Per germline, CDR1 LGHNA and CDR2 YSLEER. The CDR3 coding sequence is TGCGCCAGCAGCCAAGAGGTGACGGGAGTGATCGGGGCCAACGTCCTGACTTTC. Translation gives CASSQEVTGVIGANVLTF.

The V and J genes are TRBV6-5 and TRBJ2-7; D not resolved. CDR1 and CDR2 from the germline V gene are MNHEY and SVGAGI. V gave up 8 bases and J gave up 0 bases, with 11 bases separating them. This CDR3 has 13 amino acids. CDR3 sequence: CASVGESSYEQYF. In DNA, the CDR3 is TGTGCCAGCGTCGGTGAGAGCTCCTACGAGCAGTACTTC.

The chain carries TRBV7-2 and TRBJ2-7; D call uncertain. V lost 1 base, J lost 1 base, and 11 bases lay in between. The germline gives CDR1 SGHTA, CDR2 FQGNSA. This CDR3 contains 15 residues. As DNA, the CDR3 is TGTGCCAGCAGCTTAGTGTCCCAGGAGTCCTACGAGCAGTACTTC. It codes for CASSLVSQESYEQYF.

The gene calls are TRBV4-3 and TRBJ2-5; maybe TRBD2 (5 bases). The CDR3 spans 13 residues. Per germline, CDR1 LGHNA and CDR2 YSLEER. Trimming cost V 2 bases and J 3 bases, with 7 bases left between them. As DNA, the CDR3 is TGCGCCAGCAGCCAATGGGAGAAAGAGACCCAGTACTTC. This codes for CASSQWEKETQYF.